Below, 20 T cell receptor beta chains from the same sample are listed, as sequenced in a study of T cell responses to AZD1222 COVID-19 vaccine. Sequencing used immunoSEQ multiplex PCR; TCRdb keeps in-frame clones, though not all of them. The sample holds about 81,000 clones, approximately 83% seen once. The sequenced sample was peripheral blood, obtained 28 days after the second AZD1222 dose. The receptor set was obtained from an adult who received the AZD1222 COVID-19 vaccine.

This rearrangement joins TRBV14 to TRBJ2-1, with 7 bases that match TRBD2. The CDR3 loop spans 14 amino acids. V gave up 6 bases and J gave up 1 base; unmatched junction bases: 3. CDR1 SGHDN and CDR2 FVKESK come from the germline V gene. The CDR3 nucleotides are TGTGCCAGCAGTCTCGGGAGGTCCTACAATGAGCAGTTCTTC. This encodes CASSLGRSYNEQFF.

This clone was observed a single time. The chain combines TRBV30 with TRBJ2-1, with 11 bases lining up with TRBD2. The ends lost 4 bases at V and 3 bases at J; junction bases unmatched: 2. CDR3 length equals 14 residues. Per the germline V gene, CDR1 is GTSNPN and CDR2 is SVGIG (reference sequence). CDR3 in amino acids: CAWTGTSGYNEQFF. DNA for the CDR3: TGTGCCTGGACCGGGACTAGCGGCTACAATGAGCAGTTCTTC.

V usage is TRBV7-8 and J usage is TRBJ1-3; TRBD1 is a possible D gene (6 bases). Trimming shortened V by 5 bases and J by 0 bases, and 26 bases separated the two germline ends. This CDR3 comprises 20 residues. Germline loops: CDR1 SGHVS, CDR2 FQNEAQ. The CDR3 sequence: CASSLRGSFRGDSSGNTIYF. For the CDR3, the DNA is TGTGCCAGCAGCCTGAGGGGGAGCTTCAGGGGCGACAGCTCTGGAAACACCATATATTTT. The full variable domain, with the rest looked up from reference TRBV7-8 and TRBJ1-3, is GAGVSQSPRYKVAKRGQDVALRCDPISGHVSLFWYQQALGQGPEFLTYFQNEAQLDKSGLPSDRFFAERPEGSVSTLKIQRTQQEDSAVYLCASSLRGSFRGDSSGNTIYFGEGSWLTVV.

This clone was counted only a few times. V gene TRBV5-1 combines with J gene TRBJ2-3; tentative D call: TRBD1 (5 bases). The CDR3 has 14 amino acids. Germline V lookup: CDR1 SGHRS, CDR2 YFSETQ. V was clipped by 5 bases and J by 0 bases, with 10 bases between them. Here the CDR3 DNA reads TGCGCCAGCAGACCTAGGGGTAGCACAGATACGCAGTATTTT. Translation: CASRPRGSTDTQYF.

This chain connects TRBV6-4 to TRBJ2-2; no definite D call. The V end was cut by 2 bases, the J end by 7 bases, with 5 bases between. Germline loops: CDR1 MRHNA, CDR2 SNTAGT. The CDR3 covers 12 residues. The CDR3 bases are TGTGCCAGCAGTGACCTCTTCGGGGAGCTGTTTTTT. Translated, it gives CASSDLFGELFF.

The V call is TRBV6-1, the J call TRBJ2-7, with D unclear. The CDR3 consists of 14 residues. The ends were cut back, 2 bases at V and 5 bases at J, with 13 bases in the middle. Germline-derived CDR1 and CDR2 are MNHNS and SASEGT. For the CDR3, the DNA is TGTGCCAGCAGTGAACTCGGGCAGTTCAACGAGCAGTACTTC. This encodes CASSELGQFNEQYF.

A few counts support this clone. The chain uses TRBV19 and TRBJ2-7; D call uncertain. CDR3 length: 13 residues. In germline, CDR1 is LNHDA, CDR2 SQIVND (reference sequence). V dropped 7 bases and J dropped 1 base, with 11 bases sitting between them. The CDR3 DNA follows: TGTGCCAGTAATGCGGCAGTATCCTACGAGCAGTACTTC. Its protein is CASNAAVSYEQYF.

The chain has TRBV7-9 and TRBJ1-3, with D tentatively TRBD1 (6 bases). The CDR3 spans 16 residues. Between the trimmed V and J ends, which lost 3 bases and 3 bases, there was a span of 15 bases. Per germline, CDR1 SEHNR and CDR2 FQNEAQ (reference sequence). The DNA for the CDR3 is TGTGCCAGCAGCTTCTCGGGCAGGGGAGGTGGAAACACCATATATTTT. Encoded protein: CASSFSGRGGGNTIYF.

The count of this clone is one. The chain combines TRBV5-1 with TRBJ2-1, with 10 bases matching TRBD2. Germline V lookup: CDR1 SGHRS, CDR2 YFSETQ. V shed 3 bases and J 6 bases; nucleotides not matched to a gene: 9. The CDR3 is 16 residues long. The CDR3 DNA reads TGCGCCAGCAGCTCCTCCGCTTTAGCGGGGGGCAATGAGCAGTTCTTC. Its translation: CASSSSALAGGNEQFF.

The V call is TRBV6-1, the J call TRBJ2-7; the D is unclear. CDR3 length equals 12 residues. CDR1 and CDR2 from the germline V gene are MNHNS and SASEGT. V was pared by 1 base and J by 7 bases, with 8 bases between. This CDR3 is CASSEDALEQYF. CDR3 DNA sequence: TGTGCCAGCAGTGAAGACGCCCTAGAGCAGTACTTC.

The rearrangement links TRBV5-1 to TRBJ1-3; 9 bases are a match to TRBD1. Germline values: CDR1 SGHRS, CDR2 YFSETQ. The V and J ends lost 5 bases and 0 bases, in that order; junction bases with no gene match: 3. The CDR3 has 15 residues. The CDR3 spells CASRQGQGSGNTIYF. The CDR3 bases are TGCGCCAGCAGACAGGGACAGGGCTCTGGAAACACCATATATTTT.

J is TRBJ2-3 and V is TRBV7-6; D is undetermined. V was trimmed by 1 base and J by 2 bases, leaving 10 bases between them. There are 15 residues in the CDR3. Germline-derived CDR1 and CDR2 are SGHVS and FNYEAQ. The CDR3 DNA is TGTGCCAGCAGCTTAGGGGCCTTCCCCACAGATACGCAGTATTTT. Its translation is CASSLGAFPTDTQYF.

The chain recombines TRBV3-1 (or the pseudogene TRBV3-2) with TRBJ2-1, with D perhaps matching TRBD1 (5 bases). This CDR3 has 12 amino acids. Germline V gene data show CDR1 as LGHDT and CDR2 as YNNKEL (reference sequence). Trimming pared 0 bases from V and 9 bases from J, leaving 6 bases between. The CDR3 loop is CASSQDDSEQFF. The CDR3 coding sequence is TGTGCCAGCAGCCAAGACGACAGTGAGCAGTTCTTC.

The V and J genes are TRBV29-1 and TRBJ2-3, with D possibly TRBD1 on 6 matching bases. V lost 3 bases to trimming and J lost 4 bases, with 8 bases between them. The CDR3 contains 12 residues. Germline V gives CDR1 SQVTM, CDR2 ANQGSEA. CDR3 residues: CSVENRADTQYF. CDR3 DNA: TGCAGCGTTGAGAACAGGGCAGATACGCAGTATTTT.

The CDR3 is CASSDETGGPLHF. CDR3 DNA sequence: TGTGCCAGCAGCGACGAAACCGGCGGGCCGCTCCACTTT. The genes are TRBV7-3 and TRBJ1-6; D uncertain. Germline V lookup: CDR1 SGHTA, CDR2 FQGTGA. The V gene lost 5 bases and the J gene lost 16 bases, with 18 bases spanning the gap. This CDR3 has 13 residues. The full variable domain, in which reference TRBV7-3 and TRBJ1-6 provide the parts outside the CDR3, is GAGVSQTPSNKVTEKGKYVELRCDPISGHTALYWYRQSLGQGPEFLIYFQGTGAADDSGLPNDRFFAVRPEGSVSTLKIQRTERGDSAVYLCASSDETGGPLHFGNGTRLTVT.

The CDR3 coding sequence is TGTGCCAGTAGTATAGGGGACAGGGATCAAGAGACCCAGTACTTC. Its protein product is CASSIGDRDQETQYF. V is TRBV19 and J is TRBJ2-5, with 9 positions matching TRBD1. The CDR3 loop spans 15 amino acids. The germline CDR1 and CDR2 sequences are LNHDA and SQIVND (reference sequence). V dropped 1 base and J dropped 2; count of bases not matched to a gene: 2. The full variable domain, rest sourced from reference TRBV19 and TRBJ2-5, is DGGITQSPKYLFRKEGQNVTLSCEQNLNHDAMYWYRQDPGQGLRLIYYSQIVNDFQKGDIAEGYSVSREKKESFPLTVTSAQKNPTAFYLCASSIGDRDQETQYFGPGTRLLVL.

The chain has TRBV5-6 and TRBJ2-1; 11 bases match TRBD2. This CDR3 has 19 amino acids. Germline V gene data show CDR1 as SGHDT and CDR2 as YYEEEE. Losses at the gene ends were 0 bases for V and 3 bases for J; bases not matched to a gene: 11. In DNA form, the CDR3 reads TGTGCCAGCAGCTTGGGGCGGACTAGCGGGTCGATAGTCTACAATGAGCAGTTCTTC. It yields the protein CASSLGRTSGSIVYNEQFF.

The gene calls are TRBV27 and TRBJ2-1; D gene unclear. Per the germline V gene, CDR1 is MNHEY and CDR2 is SMNVEV (reference sequence). The germline V and J ends were trimmed by 1 base and 10 bases, with 8 bases remaining between them. CDR3 size: 12 residues. CDR3 loop: CASSLLGFEQFF. CDR3 sequence (DNA): TGTGCCAGCAGTTTATTGGGGTTCGAGCAGTTCTTC.

The rearrangement links TRBV29-1 to TRBJ2-1; 7 bases map to TRBD1. The trim removed 5 bases at V and 8 bases at J, leaving 6 bases unmatched. This CDR3 comprises 12 residues. Germline V lookup: CDR1 SQVTM, CDR2 ANQGSEA. The CDR3 DNA follows: TGCAGCGTTCGCGGACAGGTCGATGAGCAGTTCTTC. Translated: CSVRGQVDEQFF.

The rearrangement joins TRBV13 to TRBJ1-4; 9 bases map to TRBD1. Trimming removed 5 bases from V and 4 bases from J; junction bases left unmatched: 5. Germline CDR1 PRHDT, CDR2 FYEKMQ (reference sequence). CDR3 length equals 15 residues. The CDR3 DNA follows: TGTGCCAGCAGCGTGGACAGGGGATATAATGAAAAACTGTTTTTT. Amino acids: CASSVDRGYNEKLFF.